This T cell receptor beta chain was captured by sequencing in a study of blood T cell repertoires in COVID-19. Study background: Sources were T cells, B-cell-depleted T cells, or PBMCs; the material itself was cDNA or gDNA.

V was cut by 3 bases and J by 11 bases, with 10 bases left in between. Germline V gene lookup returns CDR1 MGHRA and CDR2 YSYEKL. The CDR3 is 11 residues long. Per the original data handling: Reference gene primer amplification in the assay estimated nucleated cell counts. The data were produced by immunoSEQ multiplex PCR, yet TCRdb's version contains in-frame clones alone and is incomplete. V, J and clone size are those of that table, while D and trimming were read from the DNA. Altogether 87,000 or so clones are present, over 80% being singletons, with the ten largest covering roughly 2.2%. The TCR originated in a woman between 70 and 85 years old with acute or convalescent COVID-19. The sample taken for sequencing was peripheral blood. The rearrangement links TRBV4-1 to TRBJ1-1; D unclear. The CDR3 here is CASSQGRVAFF. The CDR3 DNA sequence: TGCGCCAGCAGCCAGGGGAGGGTGGCTTTCTTT.